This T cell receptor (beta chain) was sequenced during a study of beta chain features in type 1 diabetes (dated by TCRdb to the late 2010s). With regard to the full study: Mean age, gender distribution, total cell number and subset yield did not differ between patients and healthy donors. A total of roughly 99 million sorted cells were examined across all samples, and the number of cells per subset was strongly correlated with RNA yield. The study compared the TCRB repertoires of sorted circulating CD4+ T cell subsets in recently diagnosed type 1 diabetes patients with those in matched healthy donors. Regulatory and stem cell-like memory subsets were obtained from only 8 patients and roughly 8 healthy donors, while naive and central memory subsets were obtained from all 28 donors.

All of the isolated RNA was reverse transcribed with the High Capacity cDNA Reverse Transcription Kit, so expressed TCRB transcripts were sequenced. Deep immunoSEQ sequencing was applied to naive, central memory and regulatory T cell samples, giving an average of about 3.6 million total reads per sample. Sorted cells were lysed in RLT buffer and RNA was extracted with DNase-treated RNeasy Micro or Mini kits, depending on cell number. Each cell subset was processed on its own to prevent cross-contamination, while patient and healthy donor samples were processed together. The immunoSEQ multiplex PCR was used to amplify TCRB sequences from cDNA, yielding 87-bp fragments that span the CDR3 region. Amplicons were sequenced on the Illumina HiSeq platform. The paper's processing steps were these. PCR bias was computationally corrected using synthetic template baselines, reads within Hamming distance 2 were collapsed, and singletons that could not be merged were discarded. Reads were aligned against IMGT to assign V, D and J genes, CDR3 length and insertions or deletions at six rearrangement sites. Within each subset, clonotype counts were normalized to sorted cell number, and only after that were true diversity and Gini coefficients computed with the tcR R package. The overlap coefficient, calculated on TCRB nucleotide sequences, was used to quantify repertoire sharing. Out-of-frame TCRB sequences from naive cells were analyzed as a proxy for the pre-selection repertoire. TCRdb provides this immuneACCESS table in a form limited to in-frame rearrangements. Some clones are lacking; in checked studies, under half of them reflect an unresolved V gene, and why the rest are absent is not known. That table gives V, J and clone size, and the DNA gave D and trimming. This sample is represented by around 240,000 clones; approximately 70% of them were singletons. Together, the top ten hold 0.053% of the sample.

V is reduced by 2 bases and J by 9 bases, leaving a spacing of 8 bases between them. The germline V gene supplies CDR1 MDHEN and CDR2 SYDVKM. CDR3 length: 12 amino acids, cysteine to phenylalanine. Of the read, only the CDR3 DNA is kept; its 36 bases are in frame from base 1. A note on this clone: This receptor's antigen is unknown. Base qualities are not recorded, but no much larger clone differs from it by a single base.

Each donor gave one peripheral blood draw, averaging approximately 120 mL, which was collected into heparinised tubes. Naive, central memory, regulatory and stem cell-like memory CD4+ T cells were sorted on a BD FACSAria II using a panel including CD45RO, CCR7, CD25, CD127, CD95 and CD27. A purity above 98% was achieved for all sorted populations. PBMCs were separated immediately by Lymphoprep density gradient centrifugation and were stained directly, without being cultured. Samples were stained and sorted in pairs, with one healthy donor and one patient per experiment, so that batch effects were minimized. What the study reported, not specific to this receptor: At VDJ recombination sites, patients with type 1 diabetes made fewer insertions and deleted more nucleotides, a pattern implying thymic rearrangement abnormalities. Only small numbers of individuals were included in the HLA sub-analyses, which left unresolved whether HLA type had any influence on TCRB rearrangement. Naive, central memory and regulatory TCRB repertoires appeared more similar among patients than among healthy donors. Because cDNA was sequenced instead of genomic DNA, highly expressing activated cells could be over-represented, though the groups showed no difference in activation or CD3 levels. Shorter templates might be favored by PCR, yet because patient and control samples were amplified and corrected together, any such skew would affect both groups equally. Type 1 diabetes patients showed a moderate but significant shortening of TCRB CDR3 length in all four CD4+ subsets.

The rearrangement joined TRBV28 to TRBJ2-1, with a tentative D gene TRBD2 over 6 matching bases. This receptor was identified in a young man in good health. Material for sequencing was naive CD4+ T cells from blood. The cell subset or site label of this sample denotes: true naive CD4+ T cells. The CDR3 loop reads CASSLGAGEQFF. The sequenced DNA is TGTGCCAGCAGTTTAGGAGCGGGTGAGCAGTTCTTC.